This TCR beta chain was observed in a study of cytomegalovirus exposure and HLA in healthy donors. 13 Jbeta primers and 60 Vbeta primers were used for the PCR. Sequenced by immunoSEQ multiplex PCR; TCRdb stores in-frame clones only, minus some. This sample has 150,000 to 200,000 clones; around 81% occur once, and the top ten carry around 1%. CDR3 size: 15 residues. Germline V gene data show CDR1 as SGDLS and CDR2 as YYNGEE. Trimming at V came to 0 bases and at J to 2 bases, leaving 1 base not matched to a gene. This clone has only a few counts. The chain carries TRBV9 and TRBJ2-2; 7 nucleotides agree with TRBD2. Input material: PBMCs. The TCR sequence derives from a woman between 40 and 55 years old in good health and CMV-seronegative. The CDR3 region is CASSVGGGNTGELFF. The CDR3 nucleotides read TGTGCCAGCAGCGTAGGCGGGGGAAACACCGGGGAGCTGTTTTTT.